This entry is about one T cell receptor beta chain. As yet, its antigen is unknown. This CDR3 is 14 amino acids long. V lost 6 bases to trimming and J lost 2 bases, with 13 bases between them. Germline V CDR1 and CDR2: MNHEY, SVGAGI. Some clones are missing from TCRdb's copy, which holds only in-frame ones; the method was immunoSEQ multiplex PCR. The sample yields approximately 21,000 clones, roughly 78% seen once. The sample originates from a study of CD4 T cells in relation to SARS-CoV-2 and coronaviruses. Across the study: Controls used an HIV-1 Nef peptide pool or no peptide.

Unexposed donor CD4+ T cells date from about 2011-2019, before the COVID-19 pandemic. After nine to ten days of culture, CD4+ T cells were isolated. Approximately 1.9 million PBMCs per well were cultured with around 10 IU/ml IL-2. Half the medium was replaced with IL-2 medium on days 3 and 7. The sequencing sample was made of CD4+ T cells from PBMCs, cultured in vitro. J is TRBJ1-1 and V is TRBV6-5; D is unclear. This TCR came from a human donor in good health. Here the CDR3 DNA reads TGTGCCAGCAGCCGTGACACAACTAACACTGAAGCTTTCTTT. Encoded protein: CASSRDTTNTEAFF.